This T cell receptor beta chain was captured in a study of cytomegalovirus exposure and HLA in healthy donors. Study-wide points: Prediction of most subjects' HLA-A and HLA-B alleles by TCR beta sequences was reportedly accurate.

Amplification used 60 Vbeta primers and 13 Jbeta primers. The data were produced by immunoSEQ multiplex PCR, yet TCRdb's version contains in-frame clones alone and is incomplete. The data contain about 150,000 clones, over 60% of them singletons. With respect to this clone: Its antigen is as yet unknown.

The CDR3 runs to 15 residues. The V end lost 5 bases, the J end lost 0 bases, and 8 bases lay between the germline ends. Germline CDR1 is SNHLY and CDR2 is FYNNEI. The chain links TRBV2 to TRBJ2-6, with D unresolved. The specimen was PBMCs. This TCR came from a woman in her thirties in good health and CMV-seropositive. CDR3 DNA: TGTGCCAGCAGTTGGGCCCTCTCTGGGGCCAACGTCCTGACTTTC. Translated: CASSWALSGANVLTF.